This T cell receptor beta chain came from a study of cytomegalovirus exposure and HLA in healthy donors. Looking at the study overall: Clustering assigned over 70% of the approximately 430 genotyped donors to the Caucasian-associated ancestry cluster.

This PCR relied on a set of 60 Vbeta primers and 13 Jbeta primers. Clones were read by immunoSEQ multiplex PCR, and TCRdb kept only the in-frame ones, dropping some. The table records 200,000 to 250,000 clones, 70% of them present only once. The germline V gene encodes CDR1 MDHEN and CDR2 SYDVKM. The CDR3 runs 12 residues. The chain links TRBV28 to TRBJ2-5, with D maybe TRBD2 (6 bases). Judging by the DNA end, TRBJ2-7 fits better; the J call may be wrong. The receptor was derived from a middle-aged man in good health and CMV-seropositive. Sequenced sample: PBMCs. The CDR3 nucleotides are TGTGCCAGCAGTTTGGGACTCTACGAGCAGTACTTC. Translating gives CASSLGLYEQYF.